The following is a T cell receptor beta chain sequence with its context. This sample is part of a study of blood T cell repertoires in COVID-19. Data came from immunoSEQ multiplex PCR; TCRdb stores just in-frame clones and leaves some out. Among fewer than 300,000 clones listed, around 84% were seen once. Source material: PBMCs or T cells enriched from blood (not recorded which). The source of this sequence is a man aged 40-49 years who had been exposed to COVID-19.

CDR3 DNA: TGTGCCAGCTCACCAAGGGAGGCAGGTGTTGGGACTAACTATGGCTACACCTTC. It encodes CASSPREAGVGTNYGYTF. The chain combines TRBV18 with TRBJ1-2; D not certain. This CDR3 region has 18 residues. V lost 2 bases to trimming and J lost 0 bases, with 19 bases between them. Germline V gives CDR1 KGHSH, CDR2 LQKENI.